Each of the 7 T cell receptor beta chains below was sequenced from the same sample in a study of cytomegalovirus exposure and HLA in healthy donors. PCR used 60 Vbeta primers and 13 Jbeta primers. Sequencing used immunoSEQ multiplex PCR; TCRdb keeps in-frame clones, though not all of them. The repertoire shows 60,000 to 70,000 clones; the top ten hold 5% to 5.5%. Source material: PBMCs. The source of these receptors is a man under 40 in good health and CMV-seropositive.

Remarks on this clone: Other nucleotide sequences in the sample specify the same CDR3. CDR3 residues: CASSPGLAGGLNTGELFF. DNA of the CDR3: TGTGCCAGTAGTCCTGGACTAGCGGGGGGACTGAACACCGGGGAGCTGTTTTTT. This chain connects TRBV19 to TRBJ2-2; 14 bases align to TRBD2. V gave up 5 bases and J gave up 1 base; unmatched junction bases: 6. The CDR3 spans 18 residues. Germline V gene data show CDR1 as LNHDA and CDR2 as SQIVND (reference sequence).

The chain uses TRBV7-9 and TRBJ1-2, with unresolved D. The CDR3 covers 14 residues. In germline, CDR1 is SEHNR, CDR2 FQNEAQ (reference sequence). The ends were cut back, 4 bases at V and 2 bases at J, with 11 bases in the middle. The CDR3 sequence is CASSWVNGNYGYTF. As DNA, the CDR3 is TGTGCCAGCAGCTGGGTCAACGGGAACTATGGCTACACCTTC.

The chain carries TRBV27 and TRBJ2-3, with 8 bases fitting TRBD1. Germline CDR1 MNHEY, CDR2 SMNVEV (reference sequence). The length of the CDR3 is 16 residues. The J segment lost 2 bases and the V segment lost 6 bases, leaving 10 bases of the junction unmatched. CDR3 amino acids: CASSLFAGGFTDTQYF. In DNA, the CDR3 is TGTGCCAGCAGCCTTTTCGCAGGGGGCTTCACAGATACGCAGTATTTT.

The chain has TRBV4-2 and TRBJ2-7; 7 nucleotides match TRBD2. With V trimmed by 6 bases and J by 6 bases, 14 bases remained unmatched. The CDR3 spans 15 residues. Germline assignment: CDR1 LGHNA and CDR2 YNFKEQ. CDR3 region: CASSPPLPTSREQYF. In nucleotides, the CDR3 is TGTGCCAGCAGTCCCCCCCTCCCGACTAGCCGCGAGCAGTACTTC.

The chain recombines TRBV4-1 with TRBJ2-7; 10 nucleotides agree with TRBD1. This CDR3 contains 18 residues. Germline V gene sequence: CDR1 MGHRA, CDR2 YSYEKL. V shed 1 base and J 3 bases; nucleotides not matched to a gene: 12. The CDR3 reads CASSQVTATGGSDYEQYF. The DNA for the CDR3 is TGCGCCAGCAGCCAAGTGACCGCGACAGGGGGCTCGGACTACGAGCAGTACTTC.

The CDR3: CASRGGSAYEQYF. In DNA, the CDR3 is TGTGCCAGCAGGGGAGGAAGCGCCTACGAGCAGTACTTC. The genes are TRBV7-9 and TRBJ2-7; TRBD2 is a possible D gene (6 bases). CDR1 SEHNR and CDR2 FQNEAQ come from the germline V gene (reference sequence). The V end lost 6 bases, the J end lost 2 bases, and 11 bases lay between the germline ends. The CDR3 totals 13 residues.

The chain uses TRBV18 and TRBJ2-2; 7 nucleotides align to TRBD1. In germline, CDR1 is KGHSH, CDR2 LQKENI. Trimming took 8 bases from V and 4 from J; bases not matched to a gene: 13. The CDR3 has 16 residues. This CDR3 is CASAQAGTAITGELFF. CDR3 DNA: TGTGCCAGCGCACAAGCCGGGACAGCGATCACCGGGGAGCTGTTTTTT.